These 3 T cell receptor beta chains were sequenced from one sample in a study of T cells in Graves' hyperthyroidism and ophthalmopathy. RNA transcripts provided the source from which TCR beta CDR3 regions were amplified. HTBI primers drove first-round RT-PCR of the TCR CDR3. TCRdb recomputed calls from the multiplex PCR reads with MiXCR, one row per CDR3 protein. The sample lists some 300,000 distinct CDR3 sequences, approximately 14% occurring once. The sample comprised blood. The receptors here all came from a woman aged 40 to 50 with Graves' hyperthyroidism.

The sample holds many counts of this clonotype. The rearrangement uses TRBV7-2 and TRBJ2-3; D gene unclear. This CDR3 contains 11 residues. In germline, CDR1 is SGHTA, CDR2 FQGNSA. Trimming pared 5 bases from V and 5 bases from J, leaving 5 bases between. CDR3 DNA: TGTGCCAGCAGCGTGGGAGATACGCAGTATTTT. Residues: CASSVGDTQYF.

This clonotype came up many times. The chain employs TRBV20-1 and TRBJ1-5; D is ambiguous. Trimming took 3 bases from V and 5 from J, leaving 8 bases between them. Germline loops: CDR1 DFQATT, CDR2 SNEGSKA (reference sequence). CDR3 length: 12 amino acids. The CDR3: CSASRSDQPQHF. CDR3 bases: TGCAGTGCTAGTAGGTCGGATCAGCCCCAGCATTTT.

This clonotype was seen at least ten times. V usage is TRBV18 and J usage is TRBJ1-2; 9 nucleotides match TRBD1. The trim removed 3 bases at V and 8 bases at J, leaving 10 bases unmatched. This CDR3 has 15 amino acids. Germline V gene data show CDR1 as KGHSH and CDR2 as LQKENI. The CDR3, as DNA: TGTGCCAGCTCACCCACCGGGACAGGGCCCTACGGCTACACCTTC. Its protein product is CASSPTGTGPYGYTF. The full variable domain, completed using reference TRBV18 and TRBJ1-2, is NAGVMQNPRHLVRRRGQEARLRCSPMKGHSHVYWYRQLPEEGLKFMVYLQKENIIDESGMPKERFSAEFPKEGPSILRIQQVVRGDSAAYFCASSPTGTGPYGYTFGSGTRLTVV.